Below are 18 T cell receptor beta chains sequenced from a single sample in a study of radiotherapy plus CTLA-4 blockade in lung cancer. This table comes from immunoSEQ multiplex PCR, and its TCRdb copy is limited to in-frame clones, with some not included. This sample has about 98,000 clones, with 75% to 85% found just once. Source: peripheral blood, taken from a patient treated with radiotherapy plus ipilimumab. All receptors come from a human donor with non-small cell lung cancer who had a partial response to radiotherapy plus ipilimumab.

This clone occurred once. DNA of the CDR3: TGTGCCAGCAAAGGGGGTTCGGTGGGTGAGCAGTTCTTC. Translating it yields CASKGGSVGEQFF. This chain uses TRBV28 with TRBJ2-1; D may be TRBD1 (6 bases). V was clipped by 7 bases and J by 9 bases, with 16 bases between them. The CDR3 has 13 residues. From germline, CDR1 is MDHEN and CDR2 SYDVKM.

DNA for the CDR3: TGTGCCAGCAGCCAAATCTCGGGACAGGGGGTGTCGGAGACCCAGTACTTC. This sequence encodes CASSQISGQGVSETQYF. The chain has TRBV4-2 and TRBJ2-5; 11 bases align to TRBD1. The ends lost 2 bases at V and 5 bases at J; junction bases unmatched: 10. The CDR3 covers 17 residues. Germline V lookup: CDR1 LGHNA, CDR2 YNFKEQ.

V and J are TRBV14 and TRBJ2-7, with 12 positions matching TRBD1. The CDR3 sequence is 19 residues long. Trimming at V came to 1 base and at J to 0 bases, leaving 10 bases not matched to a gene. CDR1 is SGHDN and CDR2 is FVKESK in the germline V gene. As DNA, the CDR3 is TGTGCCAGCAGCCAAGTCGGGACAGGGGGCTTGAGGGGCTCCTACGAGCAGTACTTC. It yields the protein CASSQVGTGGLRGSYEQYF.

A few counts support this clone. V gene TRBV7-7 combines with J gene TRBJ2-3, with no clear D. Germline V gene data show CDR1 as SSHAT and CDR2 as FNYEAQ (reference sequence). The CDR3 runs to 14 residues. V lost 0 bases, J lost 1 base, and 5 bases lay in between. The CDR3 nucleotides read TGTGCCAGCAGCTTAGCGCAGGGCACAGATACGCAGTATTTT. Its translation: CASSLAQGTDTQYF.

The chain uses TRBV9 and TRBJ1-2; 10 bases align to TRBD1. The J segment lost 3 bases and the V segment lost 4 bases, leaving 6 bases of the junction unmatched. From germline, CDR1 is SGDLS and CDR2 YYNGEE. The CDR3 loop spans 15 amino acids. CDR3 region: CASSPRQGAHYGYTF. As DNA, the CDR3 is TGTGCCAGCAGCCCTAGACAGGGGGCGCACTATGGCTACACCTTC. Variable domain in full (rest from reference TRBV9 and TRBJ1-2): DSGVTQTPKHLITATGQRVTLRCSPRSGDLSVYWYQQSLDQGLQFLIQYYNGEERAKGNILERFSAQQFPDLHSELNLSSLELGDSALYFCASSPRQGAHYGYTFGSGTRLTVV.

V and J are TRBV11-3 and TRBJ2-7; the D gene is possibly TRBD2 (6 bases). The CDR3 covers 14 residues. Trimming cost V 1 base and J 6 bases, with 13 bases left between them. CDR1 is SGHNT and CDR2 is YENEEA in the germline V gene. CDR3 in DNA: TGTGCCAGCAGCTTAGTCGGGGAGGACGGCGAGCAGTACTTC. Encoded protein: CASSLVGEDGEQYF.

The chain uses TRBV5-4 and TRBJ2-7; 7 positions match TRBD2. V lost 1 base, J lost 2 bases, and 0 bases stayed unmatched. CDR3 length equals 13 residues. The germline V gene has CDR1 SGHNT and CDR2 YYREEE (reference sequence). The CDR3 reads CASSLRGAYEQYF. For the CDR3, the DNA is TGTGCCAGCAGCTTGCGGGGGGCCTACGAGCAGTACTTC.

The rearrangement uses TRBV7-8 and TRBJ2-5; no firm D call. This CDR3 has 14 residues. Germline V CDR1 and CDR2: SGHVS, FQNEAQ. Trimming stripped 1 base from V and 2 bases from J, with 8 bases between. CDR3 DNA sequence: TGTGCCAGCAGCTTAGTCACAGCACAAGAGACCCAGTACTTC. This codes for CASSLVTAQETQYF.

This clone showed up just once. The chain uses TRBV5-5 and TRBJ2-6, with TRBD1 matching over 7 bases. Per the germline V gene, CDR1 is SGHKS and CDR2 is YYEKEE (reference sequence). With V trimmed by 1 base and J by 1 base, 5 bases remained unmatched. The CDR3 has 17 amino acids. The CDR3 region is CASSLLGQRSGANVLTF. The CDR3 DNA follows: TGTGCCAGCAGCTTGTTGGGACAGAGATCTGGGGCCAACGTCCTGACTTTC.

The chain uses TRBV6-1 and TRBJ2-1; 7 bases fit TRBD2. This CDR3 spans 17 amino acids. V lost 3 bases to trimming and J lost 2 bases; unmatched junction nucleotides: 10. Germline V CDR1 and CDR2: MNHNS, SASEGT. CDR3 region: CASSEPGASGPYNEQFF. DNA for the CDR3: TGTGCCAGCAGTGAGCCCGGGGCTAGCGGACCCTACAATGAGCAGTTCTTC.

The V call is TRBV5-4, the J call TRBJ2-7, with 8 bases fitting TRBD2. Per germline, CDR1 SGHNT and CDR2 YYREEE (reference sequence). V gave up 0 bases and J gave up 7 bases; unmatched junction bases: 9. The length of the CDR3 is 15 residues. This CDR3 reads CASSLAIAGRGEQYF. The CDR3 region has the DNA TGTGCCAGCAGCTTGGCAATAGCGGGACGAGGGGAGCAGTACTTC.

The V call is TRBV5-4, the J call TRBJ2-2, with D possibly TRBD1 on 5 matching bases. The CDR3 runs 15 residues. V was clipped by 4 bases and J by 0 bases, with 10 bases between them. CDR1 and CDR2 from the germline V gene are SGHNT and YYREEE (reference sequence). The CDR3 DNA is TGTGCCAGCAGCCCCGGACAAGCGAACACCGGGGAGCTGTTTTTT. Its protein is CASSPGQANTGELFF.

This chain connects TRBV7-8 to TRBJ2-1; 13 positions agree with TRBD2. Germline CDR1 reads SGHVS; CDR2 reads FQNEAQ. V shed 2 bases, J shed 8 bases, and the junction held 6 bases outside the gene matches. The CDR3 covers 16 residues. CDR3 protein: CASSLSFGLAGDEQFF. CDR3 nucleotide sequence: TGTGCCAGCAGCTTATCGTTCGGACTAGCGGGAGATGAGCAGTTCTTC.

J is TRBJ2-1 and V is TRBV13; 14 nucleotides match TRBD2. The ends lost 4 bases at V and 7 bases at J; junction bases unmatched: 9. The CDR3 loop spans 17 amino acids. Germline loops: CDR1 PRHDT, CDR2 FYEKMQ (reference sequence). DNA for the CDR3: TGTGCCAGCAGCTCCATGACTAGCGGGAGGGGGGTTAATGAGCAGTTCTTC. Encoded protein: CASSSMTSGRGVNEQFF.

CDR3 protein: CATSRGAGDSPLHF. In DNA, the CDR3 is TGTGCCACCAGCAGAGGGGCGGGTGATTCACCCCTCCACTTT. The chain carries TRBV15 and TRBJ1-6, with unresolved D. Germline lookup yields CDR1 LNHNV and CDR2 YYDKDF (reference sequence). V was pared by 1 base and J by 8 bases, with 9 bases between. This CDR3 has 14 amino acids.

This clone was observed a few times. CDR3 in amino acids: CASSLEGGRETQYF. The CDR3 DNA reads TGCGCCAGCAGCTTGGAGGGCGGGAGAGAGACCCAGTACTTC. The chain links TRBV5-1 to TRBJ2-5; TRBD2 matches 7 bases. Germline loops: CDR1 SGHRS, CDR2 YFSETQ. The junction had 3 bases not matched to a gene; V was cut back by 0 bases and J by 4 bases. This CDR3 comprises 14 residues.

The V call is TRBV7-2, the J call TRBJ1-3; D gene uncertain. The CDR3 totals 14 residues. CDR1 and CDR2 from the germline V gene are SGHTA and FQGNSA. The V gene lost 5 bases and the J gene lost 0 bases, with 8 bases spanning the gap. The CDR3 here is CASSPSYSGNTIYF. The CDR3 DNA reads as TGTGCCAGCAGCCCCTCTTACTCTGGAAACACCATATATTTT. The full variable domain, completed using reference TRBV7-2 and TRBJ1-3, is GAGVSQSPSNKVTEKGKDVELRCDPISGHTALYWYRQSLGQGLEFLIYFQGNSAPDKSGLPSDRFSAERTGGSVSTLTIQRTQQEDSAVYLCASSPSYSGNTIYFGEGSWLTVV.

The chain employs TRBV4-1 and TRBJ2-2, with a weak D call TRBD1 (6 bases). V gave up 4 bases and J gave up 7 bases, with 19 bases separating them. This CDR3 has 16 residues. Germline CDR1 MGHRA, CDR2 YSYEKL. CDR3 sequence: CASSRLQGTRSGELFF. CDR3 nucleotides: TGCGCCAGCAGCCGTCTGCAGGGGACAAGGAGCGGGGAGCTGTTTTTT.